These T cell receptor beta chains were read from a single sample in a study of blood T cells in healthy people across ages. In TCRdb, the 5' RACE reads were re-called with MiXCR into one record per CDR3 protein. The data show approximately 2,000,000 distinct CDR3 sequences, 39% seen once. The sequenced sample was blood. The receptors originated from a human donor in good health. Both conserved end residues are part of each CDR3. D genes are given only for firm matches. Size tells how often a clone was seen (once, few, many) or the class of an expanded clone, and some rows leave it out.

v_call	clone_size	d_call	j_call	cdr3_nt	cdr3_aa
TRBV7-2	NA	TRBD1	TRBJ1-5	TGTGCCAGCAGCTATACAGGGGGCGCGGAGTACCAGCCCCAGCATTTT	CASSYTGGAEYQPQHF
TRBV6-5	NA	NA	TRBJ1-5	TGTGCCAGCAGTTCCAGATCCCAGCCCCAGCATTTT	CASSSRSQPQHF
TRBV13	few	TRBD1	TRBJ1-2	TGTGCCACCGGACAGGCGTCTAACTATGGCTACACCTTC	CATGQASNYGYTF
TRBV2	NA	NA	TRBJ1-1	TGTGCCAGCAGTGAACAGGATTTATACACTGAAGCTTTCTTT	CASSEQDLYTEAFF
TRBV4-1	NA	NA	TRBJ2-2	TGCGCCAGCAGCCAAGCTTTGTTGGTGACTACCGGGGAGCTGTTTTTT	CASSQALLVTTGELFF
TRBV2	NA	NA	TRBJ2-1	TGTGCCAGCAGTTCATTAGCCGAGGGTTATGAGCAGTTCTTC	CASSSLAEGYEQFF
TRBV6-5	few	NA	TRBJ1-1	TGTGCCAGCAGTTTATCCCACGGACAGGCTTTCTTT	CASSLSHGQAFF
TRBV5-1	NA	NA	TRBJ2-5	TGCGCCAGCAGCAAAGGACCGTCGTACCAAGAGACCCAGTACTTC	CASSKGPSYQETQYF
TRBV10-3	NA	TRBD1	TRBJ2-7	TGTGCCACTCAGGTTAACAGGGGATCCCACGAGCAGTACTTC	CATQVNRGSHEQYF
TRBV28	few	NA	TRBJ1-2	TGTGCCAGCAGTTTATCGGACACGTATGGCTACACCTTC	CASSLSDTYGYTF
TRBV29-1	few	TRBD2	TRBJ2-1	TGCAGCGTTGAGACTCGGGGGGTCGTCTACAATGAGCAGTTCTTC	CSVETRGVVYNEQFF
TRBV10-3	NA	NA	TRBJ1-1	TGTGCCATCAGTGGTTCCCGGACCGGGCCCACGAACACTGAAGCTTTCTTT	CAISGSRTGPTNTEAFF
TRBV7-9	NA	NA	TRBJ1-2	TGTGCCAGCAGCTCTAGCCCAACAGGTGGCTACACCTTC	CASSSSPTGGYTF
TRBV28	few	TRBD1	TRBJ1-2	TGTGCCAGCAGTCAATGGGACAGGGAAAATGGCTACACCTTC	CASSQWDRENGYTF
TRBV28	few	NA	TRBJ2-3	TGTGCCAGCAGTTCACTCCAGGGGGGGAGAGGCACAGATACGCAGTATTTT	CASSSLQGGRGTDTQYF
TRBV18	NA	NA	TRBJ2-5	TGTGCCAGCTCACCAATCGCAGAACAAGAGACCCAGTACTTC	CASSPIAEQETQYF
TRBV20-1	NA	NA	TRBJ2-7	TGCAGTGCTAGTGATAGGAGAGGGTCCTACGAGCAGTACTTC	CSASDRRGSYEQYF
TRBV29-1	many	TRBD2	TRBJ2-5	TGCAGCGTCCAGCGGGGAGGCGAGACCCAGTACTTC	CSVQRGGETQYF